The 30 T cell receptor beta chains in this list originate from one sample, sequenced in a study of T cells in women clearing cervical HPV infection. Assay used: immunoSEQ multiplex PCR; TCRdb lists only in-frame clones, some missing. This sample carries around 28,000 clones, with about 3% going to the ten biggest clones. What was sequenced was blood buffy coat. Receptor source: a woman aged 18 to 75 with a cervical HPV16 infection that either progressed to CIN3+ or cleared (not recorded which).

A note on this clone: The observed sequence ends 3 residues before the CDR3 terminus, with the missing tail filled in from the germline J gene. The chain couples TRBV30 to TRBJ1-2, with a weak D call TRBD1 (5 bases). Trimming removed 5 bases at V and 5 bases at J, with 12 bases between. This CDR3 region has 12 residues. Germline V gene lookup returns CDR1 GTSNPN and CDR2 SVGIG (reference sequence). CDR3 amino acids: CAWEMGTYGYTF. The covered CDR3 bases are TGTGCCTGGGAAATGGGGACTTATGGC.

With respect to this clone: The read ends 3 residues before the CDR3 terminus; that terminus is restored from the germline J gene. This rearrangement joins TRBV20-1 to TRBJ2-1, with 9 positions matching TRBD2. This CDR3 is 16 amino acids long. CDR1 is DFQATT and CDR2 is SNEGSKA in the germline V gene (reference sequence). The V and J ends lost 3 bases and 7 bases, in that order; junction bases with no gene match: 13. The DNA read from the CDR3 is TGCAGTGCTAGGCCTTCTAGCGGGGAGTATTTTAATGAG. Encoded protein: CSARPSSGEYFNE. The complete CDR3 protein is CSARPSSGEYFNEQFF.

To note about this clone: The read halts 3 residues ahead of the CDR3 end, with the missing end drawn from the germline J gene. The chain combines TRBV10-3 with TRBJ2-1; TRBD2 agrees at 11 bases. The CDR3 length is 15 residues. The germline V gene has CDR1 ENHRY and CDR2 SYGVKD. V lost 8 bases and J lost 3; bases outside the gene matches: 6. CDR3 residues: CAIRPGTSGYNEQFF. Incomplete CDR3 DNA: TGTGCCATCCGCCCCGGGACTAGCGGCTACAATGAG.

Partial CDR3 DNA: TGTGCCAGCAACCAAGGACTAGTCGGCAATGAG. It specifies CASNQGLVGNE. The whole CDR3 sequence is CASNQGLVGNEQFF. The V and J genes are TRBV9 and TRBJ2-1; TRBD2 matches at 7 bases. Read data end 3 residues before the CDR3 end; the end is taken from the germline J gene. CDR3 length: 14 amino acids. With 6 bases clipped from V and 6 bases from J, the junction kept 9 bases outside the gene matches. Germline CDR1 and CDR2: SGDLS and YYNGEE.

The sequenced CDR3 bases are TGTGCCAGCAGCCCAGGGACAGGGAGGGACTATGGT. As protein: CASSPGTGRDYG. The full CDR3 protein is CASSPGTGRDYGQYF. The genes are TRBV7-2 and TRBJ2-4; TRBD1 matches at 9 bases. The DNA ends 3 residues before the CDR3 does, and the rest of the CDR3 is filled in from the germline J gene. CDR1 SGHTA and CDR2 FQGNSA come from the germline V gene. The CDR3 consists of 15 residues.

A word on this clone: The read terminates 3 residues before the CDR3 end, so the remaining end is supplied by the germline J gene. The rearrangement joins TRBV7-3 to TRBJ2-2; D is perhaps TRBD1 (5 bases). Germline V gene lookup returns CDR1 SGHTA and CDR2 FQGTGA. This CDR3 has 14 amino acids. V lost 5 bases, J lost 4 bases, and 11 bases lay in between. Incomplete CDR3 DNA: TGTGCCAGCAGCCCGACAGATTCCACCGGGGAG. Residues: CASSPTDSTGE. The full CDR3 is CASSPTDSTGELFF.

CDR3 sequence reads: CASSWGQGGNQPQYF. Partial CDR3 DNA: TGTGCCAGCAGCTGGGGACAGGGTGGCAATCAGCCG. The chain recombines TRBV5-6 with TRBJ2-3, with 9 bases lining up with TRBD1. The CDR3 goes on 3 residues after the read ends, and that part is filled in from the germline J gene. From germline, CDR1 is SGHDT and CDR2 YYEEEE. The CDR3 runs 15 residues.

The sequenced CDR3 bases are TGTGCCACTTCGACAGACTGGAATTCACCC. It specifies CATSTDWNSP. The entire CDR3 protein reads CATSTDWNSPLHF. This chain uses TRBV2 with TRBJ1-6; the D gene is possibly TRBD1 (5 bases). The CDR3 extends 3 residues past the end of the read, so its final part is completed from the germline J gene. V lost 10 bases and J lost 7, with 14 bases in between. The CDR3 loop spans 13 amino acids. Per the germline V gene, CDR1 is SNHLY and CDR2 is FYNNEI.

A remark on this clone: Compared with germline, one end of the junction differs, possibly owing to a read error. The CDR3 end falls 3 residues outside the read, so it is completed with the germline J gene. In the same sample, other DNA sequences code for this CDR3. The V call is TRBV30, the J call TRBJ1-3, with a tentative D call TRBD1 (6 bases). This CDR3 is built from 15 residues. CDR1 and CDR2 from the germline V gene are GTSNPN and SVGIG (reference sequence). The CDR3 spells CAWSSRGWTGNTIYF. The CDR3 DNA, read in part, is TGTGCCTGGAGTAGCAGGGGCTGGACTGGAAACACG.

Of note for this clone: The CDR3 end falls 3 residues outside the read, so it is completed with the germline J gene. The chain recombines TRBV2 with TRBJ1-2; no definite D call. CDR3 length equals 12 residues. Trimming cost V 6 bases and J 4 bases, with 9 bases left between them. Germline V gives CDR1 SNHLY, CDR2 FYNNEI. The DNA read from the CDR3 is TGTGCCAGCAGAAACAGCCCCTATGGC. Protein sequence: CASRNSPYG. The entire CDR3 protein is CASRNSPYGYTF.

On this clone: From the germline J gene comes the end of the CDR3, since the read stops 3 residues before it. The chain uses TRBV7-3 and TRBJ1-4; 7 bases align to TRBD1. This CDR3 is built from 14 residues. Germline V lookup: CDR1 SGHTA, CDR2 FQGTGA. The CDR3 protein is CASRVTGNNSPLFF. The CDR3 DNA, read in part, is TGTGCCAGCAGAGTGACAGGGAATAATTCACCA.

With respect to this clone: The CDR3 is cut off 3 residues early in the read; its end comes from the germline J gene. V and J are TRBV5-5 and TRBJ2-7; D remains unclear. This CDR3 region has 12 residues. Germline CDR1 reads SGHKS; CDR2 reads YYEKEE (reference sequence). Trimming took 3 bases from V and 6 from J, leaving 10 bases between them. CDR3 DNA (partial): TGTGCCAGCAGCTCGACAACAGCCGAG. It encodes CASSSTTAE. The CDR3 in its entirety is CASSSTTAEQYF.

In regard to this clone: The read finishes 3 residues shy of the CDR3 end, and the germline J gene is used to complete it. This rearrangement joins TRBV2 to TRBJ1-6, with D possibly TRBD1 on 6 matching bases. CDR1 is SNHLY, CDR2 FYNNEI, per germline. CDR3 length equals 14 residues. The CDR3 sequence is CASSGVDSRETLHF. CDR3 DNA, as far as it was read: TGTGCCAGCAGTGGGGTGGACAGCCGTGAAACC.

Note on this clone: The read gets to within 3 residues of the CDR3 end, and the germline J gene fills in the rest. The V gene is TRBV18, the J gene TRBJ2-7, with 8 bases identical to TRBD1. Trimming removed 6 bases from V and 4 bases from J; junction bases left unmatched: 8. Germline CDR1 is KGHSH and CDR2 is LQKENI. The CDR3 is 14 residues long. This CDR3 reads CASSQDRGKYEQYF. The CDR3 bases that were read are TGTGCCAGCTCTCAAGACAGGGGAAAATACGAG.

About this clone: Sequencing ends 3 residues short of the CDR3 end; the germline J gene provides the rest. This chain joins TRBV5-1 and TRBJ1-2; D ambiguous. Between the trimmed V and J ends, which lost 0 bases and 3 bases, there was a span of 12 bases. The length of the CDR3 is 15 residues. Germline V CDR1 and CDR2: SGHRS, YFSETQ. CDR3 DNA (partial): TGCGCCAGCAGCTTGGGGATGCGGCGGGACTATGGC. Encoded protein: CASSLGMRRDYG. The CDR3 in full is CASSLGMRRDYGYTF.

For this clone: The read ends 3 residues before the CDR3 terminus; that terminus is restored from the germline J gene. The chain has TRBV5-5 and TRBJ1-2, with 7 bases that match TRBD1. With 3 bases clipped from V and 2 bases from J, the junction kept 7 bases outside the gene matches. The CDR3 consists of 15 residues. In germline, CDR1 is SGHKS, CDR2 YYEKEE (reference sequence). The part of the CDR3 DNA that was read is TGTGCCAGCAGCTCAGGGGGTAACGGGAACTATGGC. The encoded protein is CASSSGGNGNYG. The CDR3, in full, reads CASSSGGNGNYGYTF.

The sequenced CDR3 bases are TGTGCTAGTGGACTACCCCAGGGCTCAGGCACTGAA. Translating gives CASGLPQGSGTE. The whole CDR3 reads CASGLPQGSGTEAFF. This chain uses TRBV12-5 with TRBJ1-1; TRBD1 is a possible D gene (5 bases). From the germline J gene comes the end of the CDR3, since the read stops 3 residues before it. This CDR3 spans 15 amino acids. Germline values: CDR1 LGHNT, CDR2 FRNRAP. V gave up 6 bases and J gave up 4 bases, with 18 bases separating them.

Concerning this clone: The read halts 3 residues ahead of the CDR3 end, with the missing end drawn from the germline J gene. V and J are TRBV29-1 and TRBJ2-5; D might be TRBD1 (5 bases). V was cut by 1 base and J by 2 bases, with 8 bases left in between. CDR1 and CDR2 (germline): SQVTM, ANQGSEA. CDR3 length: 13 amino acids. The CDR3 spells CSVEGGSQETQYF. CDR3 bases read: TGCAGCGTTGAAGGGGGCAGTCAAGAGACC.

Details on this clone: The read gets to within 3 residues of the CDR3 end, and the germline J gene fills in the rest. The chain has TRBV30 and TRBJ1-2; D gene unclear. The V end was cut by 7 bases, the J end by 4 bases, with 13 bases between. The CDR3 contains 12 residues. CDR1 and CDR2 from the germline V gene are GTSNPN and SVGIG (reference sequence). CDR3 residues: CASLSGSYGYTF. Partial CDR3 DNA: TGTGCCTCCCTCTCGGGGTCCTATGGC.

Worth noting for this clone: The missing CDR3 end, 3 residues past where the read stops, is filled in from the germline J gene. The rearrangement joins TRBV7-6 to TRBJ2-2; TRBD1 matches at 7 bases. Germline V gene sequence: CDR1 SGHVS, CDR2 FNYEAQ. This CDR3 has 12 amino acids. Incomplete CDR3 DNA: TGTGCCAGCAGTTTACAGGGGACAGAG. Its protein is CASSLQGTE. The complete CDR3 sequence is CASSLQGTELFF.

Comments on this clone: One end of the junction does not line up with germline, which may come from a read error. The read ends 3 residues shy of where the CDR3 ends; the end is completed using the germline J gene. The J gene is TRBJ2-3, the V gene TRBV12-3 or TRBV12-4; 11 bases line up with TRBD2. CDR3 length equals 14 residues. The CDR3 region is CAGRQLAGVDTQYF. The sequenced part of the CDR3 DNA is TGTGCCGGCAGGCAACTAGCGGGGGTGGATACG.

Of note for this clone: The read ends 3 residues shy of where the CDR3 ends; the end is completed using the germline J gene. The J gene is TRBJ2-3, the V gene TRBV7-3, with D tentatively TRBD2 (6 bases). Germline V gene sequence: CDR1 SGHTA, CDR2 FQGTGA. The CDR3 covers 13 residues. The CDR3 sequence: CASSYGTQETQYF. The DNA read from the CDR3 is TGTGCCAGCAGCTACGGGACTCAAGAGACG.

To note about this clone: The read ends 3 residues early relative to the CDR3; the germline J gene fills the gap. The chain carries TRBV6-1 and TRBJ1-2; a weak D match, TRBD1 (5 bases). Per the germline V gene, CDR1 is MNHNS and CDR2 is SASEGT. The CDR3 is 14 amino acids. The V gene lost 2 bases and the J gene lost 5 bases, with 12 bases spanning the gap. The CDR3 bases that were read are TGTGCCAGCAGTGAACGAGGAGGGGTTTATGGC. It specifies CASSERGGVYG. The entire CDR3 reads CASSERGGVYGYTF.

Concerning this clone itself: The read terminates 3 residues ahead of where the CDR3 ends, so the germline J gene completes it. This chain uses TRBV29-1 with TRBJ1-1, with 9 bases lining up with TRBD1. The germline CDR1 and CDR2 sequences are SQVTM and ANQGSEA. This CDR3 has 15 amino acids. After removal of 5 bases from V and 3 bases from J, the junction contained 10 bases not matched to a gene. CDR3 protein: CSVPAGQGTYTEAFF. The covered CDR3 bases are TGCAGCGTTCCCGCGGGACAGGGAACCTACACTGAA.

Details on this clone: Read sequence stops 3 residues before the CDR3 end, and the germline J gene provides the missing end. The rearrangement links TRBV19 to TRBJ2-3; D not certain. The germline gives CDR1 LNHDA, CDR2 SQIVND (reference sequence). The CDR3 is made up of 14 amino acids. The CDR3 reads CATTPTMRQETQYF. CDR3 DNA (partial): TGTGCCACCACCCCTACGATGCGGCAAGAGACG.

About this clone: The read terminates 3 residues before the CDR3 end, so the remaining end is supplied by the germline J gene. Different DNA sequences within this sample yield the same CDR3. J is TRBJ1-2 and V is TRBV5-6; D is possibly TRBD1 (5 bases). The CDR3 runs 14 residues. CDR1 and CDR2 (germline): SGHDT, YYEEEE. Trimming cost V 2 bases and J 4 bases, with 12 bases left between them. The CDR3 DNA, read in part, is TGTGCCAGCAGCTTCAGGGATCTGATCTATGGC. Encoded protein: CASSFRDLIYG. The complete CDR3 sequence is CASSFRDLIYGYTF.

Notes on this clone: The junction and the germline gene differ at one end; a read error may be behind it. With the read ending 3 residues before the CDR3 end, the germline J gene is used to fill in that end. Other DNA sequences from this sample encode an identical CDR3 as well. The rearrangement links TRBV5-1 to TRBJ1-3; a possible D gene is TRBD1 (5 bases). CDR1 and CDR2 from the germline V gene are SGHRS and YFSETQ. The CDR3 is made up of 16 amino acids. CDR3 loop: CASKEGHVSSGNTIYF. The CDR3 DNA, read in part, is TGCGCCAGCAAAGAGGGGCACGTCAGCTCTGGAAACACA.

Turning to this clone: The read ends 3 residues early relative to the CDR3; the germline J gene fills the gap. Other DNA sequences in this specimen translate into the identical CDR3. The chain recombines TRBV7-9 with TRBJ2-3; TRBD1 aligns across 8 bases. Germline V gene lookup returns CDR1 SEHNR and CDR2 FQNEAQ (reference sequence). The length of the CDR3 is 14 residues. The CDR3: CASSHSGGRETQYF. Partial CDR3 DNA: TGTGCCAGCAGCCATTCAGGGGGCCGAGAGACG. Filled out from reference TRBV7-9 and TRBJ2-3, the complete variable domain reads DTGVSQNPRHKITKRGQNVTFRCDPISEHNRLYWYRQTLGQGPEFLTYFQNEAQLEKSRLLSDRFSAERPKGSFSTLEIQRTEQGDSAMYLCASSHSGGRETQYFGPGTRLTVL.

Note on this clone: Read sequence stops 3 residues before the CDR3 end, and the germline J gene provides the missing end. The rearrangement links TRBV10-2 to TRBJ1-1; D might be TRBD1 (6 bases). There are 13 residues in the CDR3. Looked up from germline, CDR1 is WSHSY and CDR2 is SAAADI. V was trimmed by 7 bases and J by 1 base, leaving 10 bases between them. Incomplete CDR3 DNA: TGCGCCAGCACCCTGACAGGGAACACTGAA. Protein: CASTLTGNTE. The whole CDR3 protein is CASTLTGNTEAFF.

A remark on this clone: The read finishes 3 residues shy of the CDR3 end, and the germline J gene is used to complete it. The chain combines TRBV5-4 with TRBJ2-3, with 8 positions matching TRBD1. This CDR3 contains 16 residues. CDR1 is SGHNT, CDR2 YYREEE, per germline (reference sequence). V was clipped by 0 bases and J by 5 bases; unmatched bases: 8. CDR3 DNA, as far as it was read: TGTGCCAGCAGCTTGGCTAGACAGGGGCGCGGAGATACG. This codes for CASSLARQGRGDT. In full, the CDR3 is CASSLARQGRGDTQYF.